These 6 T cell receptor beta chains originate from one sample sequenced in a study of T cell responses to AZD1222 COVID-19 vaccine. Produced via immunoSEQ multiplex PCR; TCRdb's table is partial and in-frame only. The data contain more than 50,000 clones, around 83% of them seen just once; the ten biggest clones take up approximately 20%. Sequences were derived from peripheral blood, sampled on day 0 of AZD1222 vaccination. Every receptor here comes from an adult in good health.

This clone was detected once. The V and J genes are TRBV11-2 and TRBJ1-1; D gene ambiguous. The CDR3 is made up of 12 amino acids. Trimming stripped 1 base from V and 5 bases from J, with 5 bases between. Germline CDR1 SGHAT, CDR2 FQNNGV. The CDR3 protein is CASSLGRTEAFF. CDR3 DNA: TGTGCCAGCAGCTTAGGTCGGACTGAAGCTTTCTTT.

In this sample, this clone turned up once. J is TRBJ2-3 and V is TRBV24-1, with TRBD1 matching 9 bases. The CDR3 runs 12 residues. The J segment lost 11 bases and the V segment lost 4 bases, leaving 3 bases of the junction unmatched. The germline gives CDR1 KGHDR, CDR2 SFDVKD. The CDR3, as DNA: TGTGCCACCAGTGACACGGACAGGGGGCAGTATTTT. Residues: CATSDTDRGQYF.

The rearrangement uses TRBV6-6 and TRBJ1-5; possible D gene TRBD1, 6 bases. CDR1 and CDR2 from the germline V gene are MNHNY and SVGAGI (reference sequence). CDR3 size: 15 residues. V lost 2 bases and J lost 1, with 9 bases in between. CDR3 DNA: TGTGCCAGCAGTTACGGGGGGCCCAGCAATCAGCCCCAGCATTTT. Translating it yields CASSYGGPSNQPQHF.

In its sample, this clone was seen once. V is TRBV6-5 and J is TRBJ1-3; D is unresolved. Germline CDR1 MNHEY, CDR2 SVGAGI. The CDR3 contains 15 residues. Between the trimmed V and J ends, which lost 7 bases and 0 bases, there was a span of 13 bases. The chain's CDR3 is CASTPIVGSGNTIYF. CDR3 in DNA: TGTGCCAGCACTCCTATTGTGGGCTCTGGAAACACCATATATTTT.

The DNA for the CDR3 is TGTGCCAGCAGTGAGGAGGCAGGGGGCAATCAGCCCCAGCATTTT. Amino acids: CASSEEAGGNQPQHF. This chain joins TRBV2 and TRBJ1-5; TRBD1 might be the D (6 bases). There are 15 residues in the CDR3. Germline CDR1 SNHLY, CDR2 FYNNEI. V was clipped by 3 bases and J by 2 bases, with 11 bases between them.

The rearrangement links TRBV10-3 to TRBJ2-3; 7 bases are a match to TRBD2. The CDR3 is made up of 18 amino acids. Germline CDR1 is ENHRY and CDR2 is SYGVKD. V lost 2 bases and J lost 0; bases outside the gene matches: 11. The CDR3 nucleotides read TGTGCCATCAGTGAGGGCGTAGGAGGACTAGGTAGCACAGATACGCAGTATTTT. It yields the protein CAISEGVGGLGSTDTQYF.